The clone carrying this TCR beta chain has more than one count but fewer than ten. The time point here: patch test 2, 6 weeks after DPC sensitization. Stated treatment: therapeutic diphenylcyclopropenone sensitization with weekly scalp DPC. There are 15 residues in the CDR3. Germline V CDR1 and CDR2: SNHLY, FYNNEI. The germline V and J ends were trimmed by 2 bases and 4 bases, with 14 bases remaining between them. Each CDR3 protein gets one entry after TCRdb re-called the RACE reads with MiXCR. The sample has some 100,000 distinct CDR3 sequences, 9% to 9.5% seen once. This sample stems from a study of human T cells and chemical hapten exposure.

The chain uses TRBV2 and TRBJ1-2; D perhaps matches TRBD1 (5 bases). The sequencing here drew on whole blood, taken in connection with sensitization to the hapten diphenylcyclopropenone (DPC). This receptor was identified in a woman aged 40 to 49 with alopecia areata. Some clones in this sample may be carry-over from other donors' samples. The CDR3 is CASSEQGRVGYGYTF. The CDR3 DNA sequence: TGTGCCAGCAGTGAACAGGGTCGGGTAGGCTATGGCTACACCTTC.